The 32 T cell receptor beta chains presented below share a single source sample, sequenced in a study of response to subunit inactivated influenza vaccine. TCRdb ran MiXCR on the RT-PCR reads and lists one entry per CDR3 protein. The sample holds some 520,000 distinct CDR3 sequences; approximately 17% are singletons and the top ten take approximately 3%. The input for sequencing was CD4+ T cells sorted from PBMCs, taken around 25 months after vaccination. The receptors stem from a man aged 50 to 69 who received an inactivated influenza vaccine.

This clonotype has just a few counts. The chain uses TRBV7-3 and TRBJ2-1, with TRBD2 matching over 8 bases. Germline V gene sequence: CDR1 SGHTA, CDR2 FQGTGA. The length of the CDR3 is 14 residues. J lost 7 bases, V lost 5 bases, and 7 bases had no gene match. CDR3: CASSRAGTSNEQFF. CDR3 sequence (DNA): TGTGCCAGCAGCCGGGCCGGGACTAGTAATGAGCAGTTCTTC.

This clonotype was detected a few times. This chain links TRBV7-3 with TRBJ2-2, with a possible D match to TRBD1 (6 bases). Deletions cut 8 bases from V and 4 bases from J, with 11 bases between. This CDR3 has 13 residues. Germline-derived CDR1 and CDR2 are SGHTA and FQGTGA. For the CDR3, the DNA is TGTGCCAGCCGGCAGGGGCCCACCGGGGAGCTGTTTTTT. Protein: CASRQGPTGELFF.

This clonotype occurred a few times. The rearrangement joins TRBV5-1 to TRBJ1-1; TRBD1 matches 7 bases. With 4 bases clipped from V and 1 base from J, the junction kept 7 bases outside the gene matches. CDR1 is SGHRS, CDR2 YFSETQ, per germline. CDR3 length: 15 amino acids. CDR3 amino acids: CASSLQGYGNTEAFF. The CDR3 bases are TGCGCCAGCAGCCTACAGGGGTATGGGAACACTGAAGCTTTCTTT.

This clonotype occurred many times. The rearrangement uses TRBV5-1 and TRBJ2-3; TRBD1 matches 8 bases. Germline values: CDR1 SGHRS, CDR2 YFSETQ. Germline trimming cut 5 bases from V and 5 bases from J; bases unmatched to any gene: 13. The CDR3 contains 16 residues. The CDR3 protein is CASRDPGTGSGDTQYF. The DNA for the CDR3 is TGCGCCAGCAGGGACCCCGGGACAGGCTCCGGAGATACGCAGTATTTT.

The chain employs TRBV20-1 and TRBJ2-3; 7 bases line up with TRBD2. Germline lookup yields CDR1 DFQATT and CDR2 SNEGSKA (reference sequence). The CDR3 extends over 16 amino acids. V trimming: 3 bases; J trimming: 0 bases; junction bases outside the gene matches: 9. CDR3 bases: TGCAGTGCTAGTACCCCTAGCGGAGTTAGCACAGATACGCAGTATTTT. It encodes CSASTPSGVSTDTQYF.

The V call is TRBV3-1, the J call TRBJ2-1; TRBD2 aligns across 12 bases. Germline V gene lookup returns CDR1 LGHDT and CDR2 YNNKEL (reference sequence). CDR3 length: 16 amino acids. Germline trimming cut 4 bases from V and 2 bases from J; bases unmatched to any gene: 3. As DNA, the CDR3 is TGTGCCAGCAGCCTCGCTAGCGGGAGGGCCTACAATGAGCAGTTCTTC. Amino acid sequence: CASSLASGRAYNEQFF.

The J gene is TRBJ1-1, the V gene TRBV6-2 or TRBV6-3; D is undetermined. The germline V gene has CDR1 MNHEY and CDR2 SVGEGT. The CDR3 is made up of 10 amino acids. Trimming removed 7 bases at V and 9 bases at J, with 9 bases between. CDR3 DNA: TGTGCCAGCACCGGGATCCAAGCTTTCTTT. Amino acid sequence: CASTGIQAFF.

This clonotype was counted between two and nine times. The genes are TRBV5-5 and TRBJ1-4; D unresolved. CDR1 and CDR2 from the germline V gene are SGHKS and YYEKEE (reference sequence). V lost 5 bases, J lost 5 bases, and 16 bases lay in between. The CDR3 runs to 15 residues. DNA for the CDR3: TGTGCCAGCAGTTGGAGGGCCTCGTCAAATGAAAAACTGTTTTTT. Translating gives CASSWRASSNEKLFF.

The genes are TRBV11-2 and TRBJ1-1, with 11 positions matching TRBD1. CDR1 and CDR2 (germline): SGHAT, FQNNGV. Unmatched junction bases numbered 9, after V lost 5 bases and J lost 1 base. This CDR3 comprises 17 residues. In DNA form, the CDR3 reads TGTGCCAGCAGCCGGGACAGGGGGAGATTTCGGAACACTGAAGCTTTCTTT. It yields the protein CASSRDRGRFRNTEAFF.

The genes are TRBV20-1 and TRBJ2-7; 8 nucleotides agree with TRBD1. Germline lookup yields CDR1 DFQATT and CDR2 SNEGSKA (reference sequence). CDR3 length: 14 residues. J was trimmed by 3 bases and V by 4 bases; bases with no gene match: 8. The chain's CDR3 is CSATETGEVYEQYF. The DNA for the CDR3 is TGCAGTGCTACTGAGACAGGGGAGGTCTACGAGCAGTACTTC.

The chain is built from TRBV7-2 and TRBJ2-3, with a weak D call TRBD2 (7 bases). Germline CDR1 SGHTA, CDR2 FQGNSA. Deletions cut 0 bases from V and 4 bases from J, with 11 bases between. This CDR3 is 15 amino acids long. CDR3 nucleotide sequence: TGTGCCAGCAGCTTAGCGGGGGGGCCTGCAGATACGCAGTATTTT. This codes for CASSLAGGPADTQYF.

The chain recombines TRBV5-1 with TRBJ1-2; D is ambiguous. Trimming removed 0 bases from V and 4 bases from J, with 13 bases in between. CDR3 length: 15 amino acids. Germline assignment: CDR1 SGHRS and CDR2 YFSETQ. CDR3 protein: CASSLVSQSAYGYTF. The CDR3 coding sequence is TGCGCCAGCAGCTTGGTTAGCCAATCGGCCTATGGCTACACCTTC.

The V and J genes are TRBV20-1 and TRBJ1-4; no definite D call. The CDR3 spans 11 residues. Germline CDR1 reads DFQATT; CDR2 reads SNEGSKA (reference sequence). V gave up 0 bases and J gave up 10 bases, with 6 bases separating them. In DNA form, the CDR3 reads TGCAGTGCTAGAGATCTCGGAAAACTGTTTTTT. Translation gives CSARDLGKLFF.

This clonotype was detected only a few times. The chain combines TRBV6-2 or TRBV6-3 with TRBJ2-2; 8 nucleotides align to TRBD2. V dropped 6 bases and J dropped 6; count of bases not matched to a gene: 12. Per the germline V gene, CDR1 is MNHEY and CDR2 is SVGEGT. This CDR3 comprises 16 residues. Here the CDR3 reads CASSGGLGYGSGELFF. In DNA form, the CDR3 reads TGTGCCAGCAGCGGGGGACTAGGCTATGGCTCCGGGGAGCTGTTTTTT.

V is TRBV20-1 and J is TRBJ2-1; D tentatively reads TRBD1 or TRBD2 (5 bases each). Germline CDR1 DFQATT, CDR2 SNEGSKA (reference sequence). Trimming removed 1 base at V and 6 bases at J, with 16 bases between. The CDR3 has 15 amino acids. The CDR3 here is CSARVELGRRNEQFF. Here the CDR3 DNA reads TGCAGTGCTAGAGTTGAATTGGGACGTCGCAATGAGCAGTTCTTC.

The V and J genes are TRBV15 and TRBJ2-3; D gene ambiguous. With 2 bases removed from V and 5 bases from J, the gap between germline ends came to 2 bases. Germline assignment: CDR1 LNHNV and CDR2 YYDKDF (reference sequence). The CDR3 is 11 amino acids. The CDR3 spells CATSRLDTQYF. CDR3 coding DNA: TGTGCCACCAGCAGACTAGATACGCAGTATTTT.

This clonotype was picked up a small number of times. This chain links TRBV24-1 with TRBJ2-1; unclear D gene. The CDR3 is 16 residues long. Germline-derived CDR1 and CDR2 are KGHDR and SFDVKD. Trimming took 7 bases from V and 4 from J, leaving 19 bases between them. CDR3 in amino acids: CATSNGPQESYNEQFF. As DNA, the CDR3 is TGTGCCACCAGCAACGGGCCCCAGGAATCATACAATGAGCAGTTCTTC.

This clonotype was picked up a small number of times. CDR3 in amino acids: CATSRVGAVGELFF. The CDR3 region has the DNA TGTGCCACCAGCAGAGTAGGGGCGGTCGGGGAGCTGTTTTTT. The rearrangement joins TRBV15 to TRBJ2-2, with a possible D match to TRBD1 (5 bases). This CDR3 spans 14 amino acids. Germline CDR1 reads LNHNV; CDR2 reads YYDKDF (reference sequence). V lost 1 base and J lost 7, with 10 bases in between. The full variable domain, its missing parts supplied by reference TRBV15 and TRBJ2-2, is DAMVIQNPRYQVTQFGKPVTLSCSQTLNHNVMYWYQQKSSQAPKLLFHYYDKDFNNEADTPDNFQSRRPNTSFCFLDIRSPGLGDTAMYLCATSRVGAVGELFFGEGSRLTVL.

This clonotype was picked up many times. One end of the junction varies from germline; a read error may be responsible. The V gene is TRBV3-1, the J gene TRBJ2-2; D might be TRBD1 (6 bases). This CDR3 comprises 14 residues. The germline CDR1 and CDR2 sequences are LGHDT and YNNKEL (reference sequence). The CDR3, as DNA: TGCGCCAGCAGCCAAGTTCAGGGGACCGGGGAGCTGTTTTTT. This encodes CASSQVQGTGELFF.

This clonotype has just one count. V and J are TRBV20-1 and TRBJ2-5; D is possibly TRBD2 (6 bases). From germline, CDR1 is DFQATT and CDR2 SNEGSKA (reference sequence). The V end lost 5 bases, the J end lost 5 bases, and 15 bases lay between the germline ends. The CDR3 length is 13 residues. In DNA form, the CDR3 reads TGCAGTGCTCCTCGTGGGGGGAGGGAGACCCAGTACTTC. Translation gives CSAPRGGRETQYF.

The chain joins TRBV12-3 or TRBV12-4 to TRBJ2-4; D is undetermined. The germline V and J ends were trimmed by 1 base and 9 bases, with 10 bases remaining between them. CDR3 length equals 13 residues. The chain's CDR3 is CASSLGRAGIQYF. The CDR3 DNA is TGTGCCAGCAGTTTAGGACGGGCAGGCATTCAGTACTTC.

This clonotype was picked up many times. The V call is TRBV4-1, the J call TRBJ2-2; tentatively, D is TRBD2 (6 bases). The germline V gene has CDR1 MGHRA and CDR2 YSYEKL. This CDR3 is 15 amino acids long. Trimming stripped 0 bases from V and 4 bases from J, with 9 bases between. The CDR3 here is CASSQERGRTGELFF. CDR3 DNA sequence: TGCGCCAGCAGCCAAGAGCGGGGCCGCACCGGGGAGCTGTTTTTT.

The gene calls are TRBV11-3 and TRBJ2-2, with D perhaps TRBD2 (5 bases). CDR1 and CDR2 from the germline V gene are SGHNT and YENEEA. CDR3 length: 14 amino acids. V was cut by 4 bases and J by 3 bases, with 9 bases left in between. For the CDR3, the DNA is TGTGCCAGCAGCTCCGGACTCTACACCGGGGAGCTGTTTTTT. Protein sequence: CASSSGLYTGELFF.

This clonotype was seen only once. This sequence joins TRBV7-6 and TRBJ2-2; unclear D gene. Germline V CDR1 and CDR2: SGHVS, FNYEAQ. V lost 0 bases to trimming and J lost 1 base, with 12 bases between them. The CDR3 contains 17 residues. CDR3 in amino acids: CASSLAPHVLNTGELFF. CDR3 nucleotides: TGTGCCAGCAGCTTAGCGCCTCACGTCTTGAACACCGGGGAGCTGTTTTTT. The full variable domain, rest sourced from reference TRBV7-6 and TRBJ2-2, is GAGVSQSPRYKVTKRGQDVALRCDPISGHVSLYWYRQALGQGPEFLTYFNYEAQQDKSGLPNDRFSAERPEGSISTLTIQRTEQRDSAMYRCASSLAPHVLNTGELFFGEGSRLTVL.

This clonotype has a handful of counts. The chain joins TRBV5-1 to TRBJ2-1; no definite D call. CDR3 size: 13 residues. V was clipped by 4 bases and J by 13 bases, with 18 bases between them. The germline CDR1 and CDR2 sequences are SGHRS and YFSETQ. The CDR3 sequence: CASSLQESTTQFF. CDR3 bases: TGCGCCAGCAGCCTTCAGGAATCCACAACCCAGTTCTTC.

The CDR3 loop reads CSARPYRGVSYEQFF. Written as DNA, the CDR3 is TGCAGTGCTAGGCCCTATCGGGGGGTCAGCTATGAGCAGTTCTTC. The genes are TRBV20-1 and TRBJ2-1, with TRBD2 identical over 7 bases. V shed 3 bases, J shed 8 bases, and the junction held 13 bases outside the gene matches. CDR3 length equals 15 residues. The germline gives CDR1 DFQATT, CDR2 SNEGSKA (reference sequence).

This chain links TRBV27 with TRBJ1-5; TRBD1 aligns across 7 bases. CDR1 MNHEY and CDR2 SMNVEV come from the germline V gene (reference sequence). The J segment lost 0 bases and the V segment lost 6 bases, leaving 5 bases of the junction unmatched. The length of the CDR3 is 15 residues. The CDR3 is CASRQGTNSNQPQHF. CDR3 nucleotides: TGTGCCAGCAGACAGGGGACCAATAGCAATCAGCCCCAGCATTTT.

This clonotype was observed a few times. This chain connects TRBV7-2 to TRBJ2-7; D may be TRBD1 (6 bases). The V and J ends lost 5 bases and 1 base respectively, with 15 bases between them. The CDR3 covers 15 residues. CDR1 is SGHTA, CDR2 FQGNSA, per germline. CDR3 amino acids: CASSDTPGHSYEQYF. The CDR3 DNA follows: TGTGCCAGCAGCGACACTCCGGGACATTCCTACGAGCAGTACTTC. The whole variable domain, remainder taken from reference TRBV7-2 and TRBJ2-7, is GAGVSQSPSNKVTEKGKDVELRCDPISGHTALYWYRQSLGQGLEFLIYFQGNSAPDKSGLPSDRFSAERTGGSVSTLTIQRTQQEDSAVYLCASSDTPGHSYEQYFGPGTRLTVT.

Only a few counts were recorded for this clonotype. The J gene is TRBJ2-2, the V gene TRBV20-1; D is unclear. Per the germline V gene, CDR1 is DFQATT and CDR2 is SNEGSKA (reference sequence). The length of the CDR3 is 13 residues. V lost 3 bases to trimming and J lost 4 bases, with 9 bases between them. The CDR3, as DNA: TGCAGTGCTAGCCTGCCGGTCACCGGGGAGCTGTTTTTT. Protein product: CSASLPVTGELFF.

CDR3 in DNA: TGTGCCAGCAGCTCGGCTAGCGGGGGGGCGGTCGGGGAGCTGTTTTTT. As protein: CASSSASGGAVGELFF. The genes are TRBV7-2 and TRBJ2-2, with TRBD2 identical over 12 bases. Germline V gene data show CDR1 as SGHTA and CDR2 as FQGNSA. The CDR3 length is 16 residues. The ends lost 4 bases at V and 7 bases at J; junction bases unmatched: 7.

The table lists this clonotype with many counts. J is TRBJ1-1 and V is TRBV3-1; D gene unclear. The CDR3 length is 13 residues. The V and J ends lost 4 bases and 4 bases respectively, with 10 bases between them. CDR1 is LGHDT, CDR2 YNNKEL, per germline (reference sequence). DNA for the CDR3: TGTGCCAGCAGCCCAACATGGGGCACTGAAGCTTTCTTT. It codes for CASSPTWGTEAFF.

J is TRBJ2-6 and V is TRBV7-2; TRBD1 might be the D (6 bases). The V end lost 4 bases, the J end lost 0 bases, and 10 bases lay between the germline ends. CDR3 size: 16 residues. Germline V gives CDR1 SGHTA, CDR2 FQGNSA. CDR3 nucleotides: TGTGCCAGCAGCTGGACAGTAGGCTCTGGGGCCAACGTCCTGACTTTC. It yields the protein CASSWTVGSGANVLTF.